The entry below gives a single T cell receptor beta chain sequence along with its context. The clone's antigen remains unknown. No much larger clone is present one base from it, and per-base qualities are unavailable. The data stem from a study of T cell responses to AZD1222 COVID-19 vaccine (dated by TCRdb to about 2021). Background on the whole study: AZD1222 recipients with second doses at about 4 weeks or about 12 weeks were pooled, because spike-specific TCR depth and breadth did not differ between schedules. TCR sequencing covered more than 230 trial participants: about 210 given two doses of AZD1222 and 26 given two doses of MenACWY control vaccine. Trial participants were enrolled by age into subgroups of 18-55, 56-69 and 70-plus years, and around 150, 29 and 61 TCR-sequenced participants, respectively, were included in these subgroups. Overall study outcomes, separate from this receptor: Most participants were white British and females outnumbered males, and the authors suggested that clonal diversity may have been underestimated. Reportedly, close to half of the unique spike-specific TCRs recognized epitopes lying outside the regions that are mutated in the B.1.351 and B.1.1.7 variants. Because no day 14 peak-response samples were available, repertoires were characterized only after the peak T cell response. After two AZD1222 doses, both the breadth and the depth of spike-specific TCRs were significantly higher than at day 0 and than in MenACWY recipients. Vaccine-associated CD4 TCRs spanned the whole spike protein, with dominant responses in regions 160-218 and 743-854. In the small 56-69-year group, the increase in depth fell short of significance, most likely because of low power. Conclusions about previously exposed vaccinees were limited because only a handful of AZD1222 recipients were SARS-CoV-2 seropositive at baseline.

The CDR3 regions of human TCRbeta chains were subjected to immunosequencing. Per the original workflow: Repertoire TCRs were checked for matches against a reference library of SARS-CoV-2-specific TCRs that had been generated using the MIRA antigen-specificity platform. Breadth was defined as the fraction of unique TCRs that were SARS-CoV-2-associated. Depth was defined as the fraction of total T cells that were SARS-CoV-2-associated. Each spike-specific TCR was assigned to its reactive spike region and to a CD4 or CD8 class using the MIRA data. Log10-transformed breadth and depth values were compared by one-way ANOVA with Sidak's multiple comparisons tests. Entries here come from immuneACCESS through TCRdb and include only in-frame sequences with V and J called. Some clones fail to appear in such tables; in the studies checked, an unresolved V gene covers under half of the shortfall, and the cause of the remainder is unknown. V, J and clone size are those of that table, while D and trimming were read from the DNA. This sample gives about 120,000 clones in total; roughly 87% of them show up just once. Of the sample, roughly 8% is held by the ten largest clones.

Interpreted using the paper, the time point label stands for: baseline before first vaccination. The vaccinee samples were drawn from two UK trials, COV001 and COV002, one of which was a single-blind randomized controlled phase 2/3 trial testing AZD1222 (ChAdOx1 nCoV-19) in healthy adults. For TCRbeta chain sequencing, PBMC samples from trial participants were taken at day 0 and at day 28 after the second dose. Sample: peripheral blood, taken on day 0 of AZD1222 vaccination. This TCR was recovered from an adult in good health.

Here is the DNA: TGTGCCAGCAGCTCCCCGAGGGGGGGTAGCGGGGCCACCGGGGAGCTGTTTTTT. It codes for CASSSPRGGSGATGELFF. This chain is built from TRBV7-8 and TRBJ2-2; 8 bases in the junction line up with TRBD2. V is trimmed back by 4 bases and J by 4 bases, and the junction contains 14 bases that no gene match accounts for. The germline V gene specifies SGHVS as CDR1 and FQNEAQ as CDR2. The CDR3 spans 18 residues, from the cysteine through the phenylalanine. Kept here is only the CDR3 DNA, which spans 54 bases and is read in frame from base 1.